One sample yielded the 10 T cell receptor beta chains listed below, sequenced in a study of blood T cell repertoires in COVID-19. The data were produced by immunoSEQ multiplex PCR, yet TCRdb's version contains in-frame clones alone and is incomplete. The data show roughly 340,000 clones, with 80% to 90% seen just once and under 6.5% held by the top ten. The sequenced sample was peripheral blood. The receptor set was obtained from a woman aged 50 to 65 with COVID-19, enrolled during active disease.

The CDR3: CATSRGLAGGGNEQFF. As DNA, the CDR3 is TGTGCCACCAGCAGGGGACTAGCGGGAGGGGGGAATGAGCAGTTCTTC. The gene calls are TRBV15 and TRBJ2-1; TRBD2 matches 16 bases. The CDR3 loop spans 16 amino acids. The V gene's germline CDR1 is LNHNV and CDR2 YYDKDF (reference sequence). Trimming at V came to 3 bases and at J to 7 bases, leaving 3 bases not matched to a gene.

The chain has TRBV7-6 and TRBJ1-2, with TRBD1 matching 7 bases. The CDR3 is made up of 19 amino acids. Germline loops: CDR1 SGHVS, CDR2 FNYEAQ. V trimming: 5 bases; J trimming: 4 bases; junction bases outside the gene matches: 22. Here the CDR3 reads CASSPGWSTGKTSAYGYTF. CDR3 in DNA: TGTGCCAGCAGCCCAGGGTGGTCGACAGGGAAAACTTCGGCCTATGGCTACACCTTC.

This rearrangement joins TRBV2 to TRBJ1-5; TRBD1 is a possible D gene (5 bases). The length of the CDR3 is 14 residues. Germline V gives CDR1 SNHLY, CDR2 FYNNEI. Trimming took 6 bases from V and 5 from J, leaving 14 bases between them. CDR3 sequence (DNA): TGTGCCAGCAGGGCCCAGGGTGGAGATCAGCCCCAGCATTTT. Amino acid sequence: CASRAQGGDQPQHF.

V is TRBV12-3 or TRBV12-4 and J is TRBJ1-1, with D tentatively TRBD1 (5 bases). The CDR3 extends over 13 amino acids. V was cut by 3 bases and J by 2 bases, with 7 bases left in between. The DNA of the CDR3 is TGTGCCAGCAGTTTTACAGGAAACACTGAAGCTTTCTTT. Its translation: CASSFTGNTEAFF.

A note on this clone: At one end the junction does not follow the germline gene, possibly because of a read error. The gene calls are TRBV6-6 and TRBJ2-1; 8 nucleotides agree with TRBD1. Germline CDR1 is MNHNY and CDR2 is SVGAGI (reference sequence). CDR3 length equals 12 residues. The CDR3 here is CASRDGGQEPFF. Written as DNA, the CDR3 is TGTGCCAGCAGAGACGGGGGACAGGAGCCGTTCTTC.

The chain carries TRBV5-5 and TRBJ1-1; tentative D call: TRBD1 (6 bases). Between the trimmed V and J ends, which lost 6 bases and 0 bases, there was a span of 15 bases. Germline V gives CDR1 SGHKS, CDR2 YYEKEE (reference sequence). The CDR3 is made up of 15 amino acids. CDR3 residues: CASIPETGLNTEAFF. DNA for the CDR3: TGTGCCAGCATCCCCGAGACAGGACTGAACACTGAAGCTTTCTTT.

The J gene is TRBJ1-1, the V gene TRBV5-1; D is undetermined. Germline-derived CDR1 and CDR2 are SGHRS and YFSETQ. The V end was cut by 0 bases, the J end by 6 bases, with 15 bases between. The CDR3 runs to 15 residues. In DNA, the CDR3 is TGCGCCAGCAGCTTGGAACTTGCCCGGTCGGCTGAAGCTTTCTTT. This sequence encodes CASSLELARSAEAFF.

The rearrangement links TRBV29-1 to TRBJ1-1; D uncertain. The V gene's germline CDR1 is SQVTM and CDR2 ANQGSEA. This CDR3 is built from 14 residues. V was trimmed by 5 bases and J by 1 base, leaving 14 bases between them. The CDR3 DNA sequence: TGCAGCGTTTCCCCCAGACGGGGGAACACTGAAGCTTTCTTT. Its protein product is CSVSPRRGNTEAFF.

This chain uses TRBV18 with TRBJ2-1; 9 bases are shared with TRBD2. This CDR3 region has 15 residues. Looked up from germline, CDR1 is KGHSH and CDR2 is LQKENI. V was pared by 3 bases and J by 7 bases, with 7 bases of the junction left unmatched. CDR3 sequence reads: CASSPLAGVRNEQFF. CDR3 nucleotides: TGTGCCAGCTCACCTTTAGCGGGAGTAAGAAATGAGCAGTTCTTC.

The rearrangement uses TRBV6-5 and TRBJ2-5, with TRBD1 matching over 8 bases. V lost 7 bases to trimming and J lost 5 bases; unmatched junction nucleotides: 12. The CDR3 has 15 amino acids. CDR1 is MNHEY, CDR2 SVGAGI, per germline. This CDR3 is CASKPGGKGSETQYF. CDR3 bases: TGTGCCAGCAAGCCAGGGGGCAAGGGGTCGGAGACCCAGTACTTC.